This entry describes one TCR beta chain. After removal of 5 bases from V and 3 bases from J, the junction contained 9 bases not matched to a gene. Per the germline V gene, CDR1 is SGHAT and CDR2 is FQNNGV. The CDR3 runs to 15 residues. This sample is drawn from a study of beta chain features in type 1 diabetes. Reverse transcribing all isolated RNA meant expressed TCRB transcripts were sequenced. The repertoire was sequenced with immunoSEQ multiplex PCR; TCRdb's copy has only in-frame clones and lacks some. The sample holds 850,000 to 900,000 clones; 15% to 20% are singletons and the top ten take around 0.02%.

The sample was naive CD4+ T cells from blood. This TCR came from a woman aged 18-29 years in good health. The J gene is TRBJ2-7, the V gene TRBV11-2, with 8 positions matching TRBD2. CDR3 nucleotide sequence: TGTGCCAGCAGCCGACTAGCGATCTCGCTCTACGAGCAGTACTTC. Its translation is CASSRLAISLYEQYF.